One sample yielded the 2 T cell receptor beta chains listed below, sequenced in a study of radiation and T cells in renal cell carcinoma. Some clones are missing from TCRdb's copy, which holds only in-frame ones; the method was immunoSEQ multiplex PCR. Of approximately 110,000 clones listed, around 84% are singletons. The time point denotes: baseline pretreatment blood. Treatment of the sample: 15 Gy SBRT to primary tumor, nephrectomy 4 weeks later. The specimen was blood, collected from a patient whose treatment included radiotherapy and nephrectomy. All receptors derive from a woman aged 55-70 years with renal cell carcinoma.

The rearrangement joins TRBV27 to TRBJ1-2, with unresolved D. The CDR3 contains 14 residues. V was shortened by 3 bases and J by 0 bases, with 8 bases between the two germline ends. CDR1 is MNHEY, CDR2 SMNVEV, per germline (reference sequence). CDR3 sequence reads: CASSFRETNYGYTF. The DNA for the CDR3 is TGTGCCAGCAGTTTTCGAGAAACTAACTATGGCTACACCTTC.

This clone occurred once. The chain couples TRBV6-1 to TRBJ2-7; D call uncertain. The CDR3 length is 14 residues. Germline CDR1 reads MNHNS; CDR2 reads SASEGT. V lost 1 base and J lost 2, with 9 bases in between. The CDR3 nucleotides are TGTGCCAGCAGTGAAGTGCACGGCACCTACGAGCAGTACTTC. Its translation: CASSEVHGTYEQYF.